A selection of T cell receptor beta chains follows, all from one sample in a study of cytomegalovirus exposure and HLA in healthy donors. Method: immunoSEQ multiplex PCR; TCRdb's copy keeps in-frame clones and lacks some. The sample holds over 100,000 clones. The sequenced sample consisted of PBMCs. The receptors were sampled from a woman aged 40 to 49 in good health and CMV-seropositive. Both conserved end residues are part of each CDR3. The D gene is left open where the match is weak.

>TRBV2|TRBJ2-3|NA
TGTGCCAGCAGACCCCTTATCTATATAGATACGCAGTATTTT
CASRPLIYIDTQYF
>TRBV4-1|TRBJ2-1|TRBD2
TGCGCCAGCAGCCCACCGGGACTAGCGGTGCCCAATGAGCAGTTCTTC
CASSPPGLAVPNEQFF
>TRBV5-1|TRBJ1-5|TRBD1
TGCGCCAGCAGCCCCCGACAGGGTACCCAGCCCCAGCATTTT
CASSPRQGTQPQHF
>TRBV19|TRBJ2-4|NA
TGTGCCAGTAGTATACGCTTCTCGTCCGGCGCTAGCGCTAACATTCAGTACTTC
CASSIRFSSGASANIQYF
>TRBV11-3|TRBJ2-1|TRBD2
TGTGCCAGCAGCTCACCCACGGGACTAGCGACTAATGAGCAGTTCTTC
CASSSPTGLATNEQFF
>TRBV29-1|TRBJ2-1|TRBD2
TGCAGCGTTGACGGGATGGGACTAGCGGGAACCGGCTCCTACAATGAGCAGTTCTTC
CSVDGMGLAGTGSYNEQFF
>TRBV5-6|TRBJ2-5|TRBD2
TGTGCCAGCAGCTTGTTAGGCGGGGGGCGCGAGACCCAGTACTTC
CASSLLGGGRETQYF
>TRBV9|TRBJ1-5|NA
TGTGCCAGCAGCTCGACAGTTTCCCCCAATCAGCCCCAGCATTTT
CASSSTVSPNQPQHF
>TRBV6-1|TRBJ2-7|NA
TGTGCCAGCATTCTAGCCCGAGGATACGAGCAGTACTTC
CASILARGYEQYF
>TRBV28|TRBJ2-7|TRBD1
TGTGCCAGCACCTTGTACCCCGGGACAGGGGGTTTCTCCTACGAGCAGTACTTC
CASTLYPGTGGFSYEQYF
>TRBV6-1|TRBJ2-1|NA
TGTGCCAGCAGGGAGGGAGTCACGAATGAGCAGTTCTTC
CASREGVTNEQFF
>TRBV28|TRBJ2-3|TRBD2
TGTGCCAGCAGTTTTGGGGGGAGGGCCGTTAGCACAGATACGCAGTATTTT
CASSFGGRAVSTDTQYF
>TRBV28|TRBJ1-5|NA
TGTGCCAGCAGTTTACATACAGGAAACTTAGCAAATCAGCCCCAGCATTTT
CASSLHTGNLANQPQHF
>TRBV5-5|TRBJ2-7|NA
TGTGCCAGCAGCCGGGACACTCGCTACGAGCAGTACTTC
CASSRDTRYEQYF
>TRBV6-1|TRBJ1-2|NA
TGTGCCAGCAGGGGGCGGAGTAGGGATGGCTACACCTTC
CASRGRSRDGYTF
>TRBV5-1|TRBJ2-5|TRBD1
TGCGCCAGCAGCCCAAGCCCCGGGACAGGGGGAACCCAGTACTTC
CASSPSPGTGGTQYF
>TRBV9|TRBJ2-7|NA
TGTGCCAGCAGCGTAGATAGGGGAGAGCAGTACTTC
CASSVDRGEQYF
>TRBV5-1|TRBJ2-1|NA
TGCGCCAGCAGCTTCGACAGAGAACGGTACAATGAGCAGTTCTTC
CASSFDRERYNEQFF
>TRBV6-4|TRBJ2-3|TRBD1
TGTGCCAGCAGTGACGGACAGGAACACACAGATACGCAGTATTTT
CASSDGQEHTDTQYF
>TRBV19|TRBJ1-1|NA
TGTGCCAGTAGTAGCCGTCAACTTACTGAAGCTTTCTTT
CASSSRQLTEAFF
>TRBV7-6|TRBJ2-1|TRBD2
TGTGCCAGCAGCCCGACTAGCGGGAGGCTTTACAATGAGCAGTTCTTC
CASSPTSGRLYNEQFF
>TRBV7-3|TRBJ2-3|TRBD2
TGTGCCAGCAGCCCTATCGCCGGGACTAGCGGGAGTCTGTATTTT
CASSPIAGTSGSLYF
>TRBV6-1|TRBJ2-7|TRBD1
TGTGCCAGCAGTGAATTAGGGACAGAACTCTACGAGCAGTACTTC
CASSELGTELYEQYF
>TRBV5-6|TRBJ1-1|TRBD1
TGTGCCAGCAGCTTGGCGGGACAGTTCGGGACTGAAGCTTTCTTT
CASSLAGQFGTEAFF
>TRBV18|TRBJ2-7|TRBD2
TGTGCCAGCTCGACCAGCGGGGCCTACGAGCAGTACTTC
CASSTSGAYEQYF
>TRBV15|TRBJ1-2|TRBD1
TGTGCCACCAGCAGAGCCGAATGGGACAGGGGTAGCTATGGCTACACCTTC
CATSRAEWDRGSYGYTF
>TRBV30|TRBJ2-6|NA
TGTGCCTGGAGTGTACGAGCATCCGGGGCCAACGTCCTGACTTTC
CAWSVRASGANVLTF
>TRBV5-4|TRBJ2-3|NA
TGTGCCAGCAGCTTGCCCAGCGGCGGTAGCACAGATACGCAGTATTTT
CASSLPSGGSTDTQYF
>TRBV27|TRBJ2-7|TRBD2
TGTGCCAGCAGGCCTGGGACTAGCGGGGTCGAGCAGTACTTC
CASRPGTSGVEQYF
>TRBV7-5|TRBJ2-2|NA
TGTGCCAGAAGCTTAGTGCTAGCGGGAGGGAACACCGGGGAGCTGTTTTTT
CARSLVLAGGNTGELFF
>TRBV5-6|TRBJ1-5|NA
TGTGCCAGCAGCTTTCGGGGAAACCAGCCCCAGCATTTT
CASSFRGNQPQHF
>TRBV30|TRBJ1-6|NA
TGTGCCCATAGCGCGGTGGGGAATTCACCCCTCCACTTT
CAHSAVGNSPLHF
>TRBV4-3|TRBJ2-7|TRBD2
TGCGCCAGCAGCCAATCAGTCGGGCTAGCGGGATCAATTGATCGTATAGGGCAGTACTTC
CASSQSVGLAGSIDRIGQYF
>TRBV5-1|TRBJ2-1|TRBD2
TGCGCCAGCAGCTGGCCTAGCGGGAGGGCCGGGGGTTACAATGAGCAGTTCTTC
CASSWPSGRAGGYNEQFF
>TRBV4-3|TRBJ2-1|NA
TGCGCCAGCAGCCAGAGAGCTCGGACAACCTACAATGAGCAGTTCTTC
CASSQRARTTYNEQFF
>TRBV5-5|TRBJ2-5|NA
TGTGCCAGCAGCTTGGCGCCAGGGGCGCAAGAGACCCAGTACTTC
CASSLAPGAQETQYF
>TRBV4-1|TRBJ1-4|NA
TGCGCCAGCAGCCCGATCGGACGGGAGGTTAAGCAAAAACTGTTTTTT
CASSPIGREVKQKLFF
>TRBV28|TRBJ2-7|NA
TGTGCCAGCAGTATCGCCGGGGAGCAGTACTTC
CASSIAGEQYF
>TRBV25-1|TRBJ2-5|TRBD1
TGTGCCAGCAGTGCCTACAGGGGGCGCCGGGAGACCCAGTACTTC
CASSAYRGRRETQYF
>TRBV2|TRBJ1-2|NA
TGTGCCAGCAAAGGGGGATTTAGATATGGCTACACCTTC
CASKGGFRYGYTF
>TRBV27|TRBJ2-2|NA
TGTGCCAGCAGTTTAGACGGGAGTGTATCGAACACCGGGGAGCTGTTTTTT
CASSLDGSVSNTGELFF
>TRBV28|TRBJ1-5|TRBD1
TGTGCCAGCCGGGTAGGGGGCGAAAATCAGCCCCAGCATTTT
CASRVGGENQPQHF
>TRBV11-3|TRBJ2-1|NA
TGTGCCAGCAGCCGGAGCGGACTCTACAATGAGCAGTTCTTC
CASSRSGLYNEQFF
>TRBV5-6|TRBJ1-4|NA
TGTGCCAGCAGCTTGGTCGCAACTAATGAAAAACTGTTTTTT
CASSLVATNEKLFF
>TRBV30|TRBJ2-7|NA
TGTGCCTGGAGTTCAGGCAGGGGTGGGCTCGAGCAGTACTTC
CAWSSGRGGLEQYF
>TRBV7-7|TRBJ2-5|TRBD1
TGTGCCAGCAGCCCCCGACAGGGGATGGGCGAGACCCAGTACTTC
CASSPRQGMGETQYF
>TRBV2|TRBJ2-1|NA
TGTGCCAGCAGTGGCCCGGGACTGAACTCCTACAATGAGCAGTTCTTC
CASSGPGLNSYNEQFF
>TRBV10-3|TRBJ2-4|NA
TGTGCCATCAGTGAGTCCTCCGGACTAGCCAAAAACATTCAGTACTTC
CAISESSGLAKNIQYF